Shown below are 20 T cell receptor beta chains from a single sample sequenced in a study of CD8 T cells in Susac syndrome. The RNA input was about 0.5 to 1 ug, and it was reverse transcribed with random hexamers. MiXCR, applied by TCRdb to the immunoSEQ multiplex PCR reads, yields one record per CDR3 protein. The table shows 150,000 or so distinct CDR3 sequences, with around 95% occurring only once. The sample was CD4+ T cells from PBMCs. The receptors shown here come from a human donor with Susac syndrome.

The chain couples TRBV12-3 or TRBV12-4 to TRBJ2-1; D is perhaps TRBD2 (5 bases). CDR3 length: 16 residues. Trimming removed 1 base at V and 3 bases at J, with 13 bases between. The CDR3 DNA sequence: TGTGCCAGCAGTTTAGTCAGCGGCAAATACTACAATGAGCAGTTCTTC. Its protein is CASSLVSGKYYNEQFF.

The chain joins TRBV2 to TRBJ1-2; D is unresolved. Germline CDR1 reads SNHLY; CDR2 reads FYNNEI. The CDR3 totals 13 residues. V lost 10 bases to trimming and J lost 6 bases, with 18 bases between them. DNA of the CDR3: TGTGCCACCAAAGCCTTGGTAGTCGATGGCTACACCTTC. Translation: CATKALVVDGYTF.

The CDR3 region is CASSAHRGANYNEQFF. In DNA, the CDR3 is TGTGCCAGCAGCGCCCACAGGGGGGCCAACTACAATGAGCAGTTCTTC. The V call is TRBV9, the J call TRBJ2-1; 8 bases are a match to TRBD1. The CDR3 runs 16 residues. Germline CDR1 is SGDLS and CDR2 is YYNGEE. Trimming cost V 3 bases and J 3 bases; bases outside gene matches: 8.

The V and J genes are TRBV18 and TRBJ2-7, with TRBD2 identical over 9 bases. Per germline, CDR1 KGHSH and CDR2 LQKENI. This CDR3 is built from 15 residues. V was pared by 6 bases and J by 4 bases, with 10 bases of the junction left unmatched. For the CDR3, the DNA is TGTGCCAGCTCCCAAGTAGCGGGAGACCAATACGAGCAGTACTTC. Translated: CASSQVAGDQYEQYF.

The chain recombines TRBV30 with TRBJ2-7, with 7 bases aligning to TRBD2. The CDR3 loop spans 13 amino acids. Per the germline V gene, CDR1 is GTSNPN and CDR2 is SVGIG (reference sequence). Germline trimming cut 2 bases from V and 2 bases from J; bases unmatched to any gene: 3. This chain's CDR3 is CAWSLGRTYEQYF. The CDR3 DNA reads TGTGCCTGGAGTCTCGGGAGGACCTACGAGCAGTACTTC.

This clonotype was picked up a small number of times. V and J are TRBV6-6 and TRBJ1-5, with 8 nucleotides matching TRBD1. The length of the CDR3 is 12 residues. The J segment lost 5 bases and the V segment lost 6 bases, leaving 0 bases of the junction unmatched. Germline V lookup: CDR1 MNHNY, CDR2 SVGAGI (reference sequence). The CDR3 sequence is CASRDRDQPQHF. Here the CDR3 DNA reads TGTGCCAGCAGGGACAGGGATCAGCCCCAGCATTTT.

The rearrangement joins TRBV13 to TRBJ2-7; maybe TRBD2 (6 bases). With 5 bases removed from V and 6 bases from J, the gap between germline ends came to 23 bases. Germline V lookup: CDR1 PRHDT, CDR2 FYEKMQ (reference sequence). The CDR3 has 16 residues. CDR3 region: CASSPTLAPEGTEQYF. CDR3 DNA: TGTGCCAGCAGCCCGACCCTAGCGCCTGAAGGAACCGAGCAGTACTTC.

The CDR3 DNA sequence: TGTGCCAGCGGGCCCCCCCGGGACTACCTATTCGAGCAGTTCTTC. It yields the protein CASGPPRDYLFEQFF. The chain combines TRBV28 with TRBJ2-1; 7 nucleotides align to TRBD2. Germline V CDR1 and CDR2: MDHEN, SYDVKM. This CDR3 is built from 15 residues. V trimming: 8 bases; J trimming: 10 bases; junction bases outside the gene matches: 17.

This chain links TRBV6-6 with TRBJ2-7; 8 bases map to TRBD1. CDR3 length equals 15 residues. J gave up 6 bases and V 0 bases, and 7 bases lay outside the gene matches. The V gene's germline CDR1 is MNHNY and CDR2 SVGAGI (reference sequence). The CDR3 protein is CASSYSITGTGEQYF. Written as DNA, the CDR3 is TGTGCCAGCAGTTACTCTATCACAGGGACAGGCGAGCAGTACTTC.

V gene TRBV29-1 combines with J gene TRBJ1-1, with TRBD1 identical over 8 bases. From germline, CDR1 is SQVTM and CDR2 ANQGSEA. The CDR3 has 12 amino acids. V was pared by 6 bases and J by 5 bases, with 5 bases of the junction left unmatched. The chain's CDR3 is CSVTGEGTEAFF. The CDR3 nucleotides are TGCAGCGTGACAGGGGAGGGGACTGAAGCTTTCTTT.

The rearrangement uses TRBV12-5 and TRBJ2-1; D is undetermined. The V end lost 0 bases, the J end lost 15 bases, and 15 bases lay between the germline ends. The CDR3 loop spans 13 amino acids. Per germline, CDR1 LGHNT and CDR2 FRNRAP. CDR3 DNA: TGTGCTAGTGGTTTGGTCCCCAGAGAAGGTGGGTTCTTC. Protein product: CASGLVPREGGFF. Using reference TRBV12-5 and TRBJ2-1 for the parts outside the CDR3, the full variable domain is DARVTQTPRHKVTEMGQEVTMRCQPILGHNTVFWYRQTMMQGLELLAYFRNRAPLDDSGMPKDRFSAEMPDATLATLKIQPSEPRDSAVYFCASGLVPREGGFFGPGTRLTVL.

The CDR3 loop is CASSLGESYGYTF. In nucleotides, the CDR3 is TGTGCCAGCAGCTTAGGGGAAAGCTATGGCTACACCTTC. This chain joins TRBV7-9 and TRBJ1-2; D not resolved. Germline values: CDR1 SEHNR, CDR2 FQNEAQ (reference sequence). The V gene lost 1 base and the J gene lost 4 bases, with 7 bases spanning the gap. The CDR3 is 13 amino acids. The whole variable domain, filled in from reference TRBV7-9 and TRBJ1-2, reads DTGVSQNPRHKITKRGQNVTFRCDPISEHNRLYWYRQTLGQGPEFLTYFQNEAQLEKSRLLSDRFSAERPKGSFSTLEIQRTEQGDSAMYLCASSLGESYGYTFGSGTRLTVV.

A note on this clonotype: The junction shows a germline mismatch at one end, possibly a read error. The CDR3 protein is CAGSQGQGNRAFF. The CDR3 region has the DNA TGTGCCGGCAGCCAGGGGCAGGGCAATAGAGCTTTCTTT. The rearrangement joins TRBV3-1 to TRBJ1-1; possibly TRBD1 for D (6 bases). Per germline, CDR1 LGHDT and CDR2 YNNKEL (reference sequence). This CDR3 has 13 residues.

This sequence joins TRBV28 and TRBJ2-7, with 11 bases identical to TRBD1. The CDR3 contains 16 residues. The germline V gene has CDR1 MDHEN and CDR2 SYDVKM. With 1 base clipped from V and 3 bases from J, the junction kept 5 bases outside the gene matches. CDR3 in amino acids: CASSLLGQGGFYEQYF. The CDR3 DNA sequence: TGTGCCAGCAGTTTATTGGGACAGGGGGGGTTCTACGAGCAGTACTTC.

The chain employs TRBV18 and TRBJ2-7; D is undetermined. CDR1 and CDR2 from the germline V gene are KGHSH and LQKENI. The CDR3 is 14 amino acids. Trimming pared 3 bases from V and 2 bases from J, leaving 11 bases between. CDR3 nucleotides: TGTGCCAGCTCACCCCCGGGCGTCCCCTACGAGCAGTACTTC. Translation gives CASSPPGVPYEQYF.

The V gene is TRBV20-1, the J gene TRBJ1-2; D not resolved. V dropped 6 bases and J dropped 8 bases, with 16 bases sitting between them. From germline, CDR1 is DFQATT and CDR2 SNEGSKA (reference sequence). The CDR3 runs 12 residues. CDR3 amino acids: CSAMTGDWGYTF. DNA for the CDR3: TGCAGTGCAATGACCGGAGACTGGGGCTACACCTTC.

V gene TRBV29-1 combines with J gene TRBJ2-7; D possibly corresponds to TRBD1 (6 bases). Trimming took off 7 bases at V and 6 bases at J, with 19 bases between the two ends. This CDR3 spans 13 amino acids. Germline V lookup: CDR1 SQVTM, CDR2 ANQGSEA. The CDR3 DNA follows: TGCAGCGCAGGGGATGCAGGGGTTGGCGAGCAGTACTTC. Translation: CSAGDAGVGEQYF.

The chain uses TRBV25-1 and TRBJ2-7; 8 bases align to TRBD2. This CDR3 comprises 13 residues. Germline values: CDR1 MGHDK, CDR2 SYGVNS. With V trimmed by 6 bases and J by 3 bases, 4 bases remained unmatched. The CDR3 sequence: CASSGRGVYEQYF. The CDR3 DNA sequence: TGTGCCAGCAGCGGGAGGGGGGTCTACGAGCAGTACTTC.

The chain carries TRBV5-1 and TRBJ2-1; unclear D gene. From germline, CDR1 is SGHRS and CDR2 YFSETQ. The CDR3 has 17 amino acids. Trimming took 0 bases from V and 5 from J, leaving 18 bases between them. CDR3 protein: CASSLAMVVVDDNEQFF. The CDR3 nucleotides read TGCGCCAGCAGCTTGGCCATGGTGGTAGTGGACGACAATGAGCAGTTCTTC.

The V gene is TRBV20-1, the J gene TRBJ2-3; D uncertain. CDR3 length equals 17 residues. The V and J ends lost 4 bases and 9 bases respectively, with 29 bases between them. CDR1 is DFQATT and CDR2 is SNEGSKA in the germline V gene (reference sequence). The CDR3 sequence: CSANNHRQEDRPLTQYF. As DNA, the CDR3 is TGCAGTGCTAACAATCACCGCCAGGAAGACCGGCCTCTAACGCAGTATTTT.